The entry below describes one T cell receptor (beta chain). Antigen specificity is unknown. TCRdb reanalysed the RT-PCR reads using MiXCR and keeps one entry per CDR3 protein. The table has 800,000 or so distinct CDR3 sequences, around 21% seen once. Germline CDR1 and CDR2: SGDLS and YYNGEE. This CDR3 has 16 residues. After removal of 3 bases from V and 7 bases from J, the junction contained 16 bases not matched to a gene. This specimen belongs to a study of response to subunit inactivated influenza vaccine. Study observations and caveats: New T cells are recruited in small numbers by each seasonal influenza vaccination, according to the authors' suggestion.

The chain carries TRBV9 and TRBJ2-7, with 7 bases identical to TRBD2. The source of this sequence is a man aged 45-65 years who received an inactivated influenza vaccine. The source material was PBMCs from blood, sampled 5 days after vaccination. The CDR3 reads CASSARDERGLREQYF. In nucleotides, the CDR3 is TGTGCCAGCAGCGCCAGAGACGAGCGGGGCCTGCGGGAGCAGTACTTC.